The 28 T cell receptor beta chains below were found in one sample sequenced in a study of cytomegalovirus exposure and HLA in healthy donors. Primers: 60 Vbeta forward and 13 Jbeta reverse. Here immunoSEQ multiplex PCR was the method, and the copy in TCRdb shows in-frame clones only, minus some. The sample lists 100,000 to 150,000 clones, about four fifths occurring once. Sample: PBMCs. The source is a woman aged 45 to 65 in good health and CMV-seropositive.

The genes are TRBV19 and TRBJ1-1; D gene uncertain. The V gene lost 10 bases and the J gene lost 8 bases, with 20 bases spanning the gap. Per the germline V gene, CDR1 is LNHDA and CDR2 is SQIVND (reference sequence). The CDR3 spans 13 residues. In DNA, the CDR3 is TGTGCCACCACGTTTCAGCGGCCGGAGGAAGCTTTCTTT. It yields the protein CATTFQRPEEAFF.

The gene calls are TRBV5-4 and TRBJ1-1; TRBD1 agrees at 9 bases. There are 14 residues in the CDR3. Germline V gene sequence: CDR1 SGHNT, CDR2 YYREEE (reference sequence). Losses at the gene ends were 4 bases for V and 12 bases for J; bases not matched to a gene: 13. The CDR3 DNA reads TGTGCCAGCAGCCCCATGACAGGGGGAGAAAGAACTTTCTTT. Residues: CASSPMTGGERTFF. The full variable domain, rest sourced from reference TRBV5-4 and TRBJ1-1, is ETGVTQSPTHLIKTRGQQVTLRCSSQSGHNTVSWYQQALGQGPQFIFQYYREEENGRGNFPPRFSGLQFPNYSSELNVNALELDDSALYLCASSPMTGGERTFFGQGTRLTVV.

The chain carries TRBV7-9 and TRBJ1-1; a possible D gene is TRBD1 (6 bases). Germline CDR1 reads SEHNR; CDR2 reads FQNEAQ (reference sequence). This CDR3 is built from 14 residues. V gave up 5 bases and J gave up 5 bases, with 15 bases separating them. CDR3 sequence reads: CASSPGRGETEAFF. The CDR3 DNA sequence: TGTGCCAGCAGCCCCGGCAGGGGAGAAACTGAAGCTTTCTTT.

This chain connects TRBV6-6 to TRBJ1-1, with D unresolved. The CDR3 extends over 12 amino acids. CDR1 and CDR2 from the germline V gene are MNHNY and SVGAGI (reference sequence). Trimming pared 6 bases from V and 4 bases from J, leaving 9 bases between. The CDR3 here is CASRSISTEAFF. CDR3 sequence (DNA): TGTGCCAGCAGGTCCATTTCCACTGAAGCTTTCTTT.

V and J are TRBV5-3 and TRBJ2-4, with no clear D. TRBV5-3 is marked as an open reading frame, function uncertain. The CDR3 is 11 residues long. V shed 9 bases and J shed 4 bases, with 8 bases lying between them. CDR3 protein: CATDAKNIQYF. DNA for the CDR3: TGTGCCACAGATGCTAAAAACATTCAGTACTTC.

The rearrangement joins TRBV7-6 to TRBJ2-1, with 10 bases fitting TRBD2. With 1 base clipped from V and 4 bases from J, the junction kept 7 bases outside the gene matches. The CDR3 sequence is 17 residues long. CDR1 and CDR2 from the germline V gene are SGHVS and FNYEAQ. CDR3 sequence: CASSLDGLAGEYNEQFF. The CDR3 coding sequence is TGTGCCAGCAGCTTAGATGGGCTAGCGGGGGAGTACAATGAGCAGTTCTTC.

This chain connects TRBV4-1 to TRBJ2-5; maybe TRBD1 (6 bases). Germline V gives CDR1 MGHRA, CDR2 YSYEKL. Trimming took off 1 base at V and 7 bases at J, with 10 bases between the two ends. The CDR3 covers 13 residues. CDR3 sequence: CASSQAGVGTQYF. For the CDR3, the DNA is TGCGCCAGCAGCCAAGCAGGGGTCGGGACCCAGTACTTC.

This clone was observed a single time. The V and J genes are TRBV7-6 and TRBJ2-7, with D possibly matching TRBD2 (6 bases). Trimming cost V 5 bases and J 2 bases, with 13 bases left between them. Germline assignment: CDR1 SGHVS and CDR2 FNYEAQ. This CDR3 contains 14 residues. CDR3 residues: CASSPGLGAYEQYF. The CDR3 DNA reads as TGTGCCAGCAGCCCGGGACTGGGCGCCTACGAGCAGTACTTC. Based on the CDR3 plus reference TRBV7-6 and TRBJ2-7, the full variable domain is GAGVSQSPRYKVTKRGQDVALRCDPISGHVSLYWYRQALGQGPEFLTYFNYEAQQDKSGLPNDRFSAERPEGSISTLTIQRTEQRDSAMYRCASSPGLGAYEQYFGPGTRLTVT.

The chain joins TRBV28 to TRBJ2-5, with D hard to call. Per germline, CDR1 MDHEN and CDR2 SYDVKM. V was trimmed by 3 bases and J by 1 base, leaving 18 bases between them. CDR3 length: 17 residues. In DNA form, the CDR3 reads TGTGCCAGCAGTTTTACGGTCTACCTCCCTTCCCAAGAGACCCAGTACTTC. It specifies CASSFTVYLPSQETQYF.

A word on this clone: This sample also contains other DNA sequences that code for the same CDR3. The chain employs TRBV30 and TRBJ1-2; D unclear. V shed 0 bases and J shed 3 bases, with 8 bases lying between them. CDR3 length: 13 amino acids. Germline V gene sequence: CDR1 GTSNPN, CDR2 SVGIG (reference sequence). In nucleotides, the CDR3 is TGTGCCTGGAGTGTACAAGGAGACTATGGCTACACCTTC. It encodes CAWSVQGDYGYTF.

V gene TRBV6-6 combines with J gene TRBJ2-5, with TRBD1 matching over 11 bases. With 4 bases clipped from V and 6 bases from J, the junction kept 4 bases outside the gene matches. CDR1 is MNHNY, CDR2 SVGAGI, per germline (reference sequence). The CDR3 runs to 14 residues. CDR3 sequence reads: CASSWTGGQKTQYF. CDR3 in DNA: TGTGCCAGCAGTTGGACAGGGGGCCAGAAGACCCAGTACTTC.

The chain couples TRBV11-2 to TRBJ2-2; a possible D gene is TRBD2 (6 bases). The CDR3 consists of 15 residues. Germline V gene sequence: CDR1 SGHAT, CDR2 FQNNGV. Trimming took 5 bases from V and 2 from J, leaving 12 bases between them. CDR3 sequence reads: CASSPRLENTGELFF. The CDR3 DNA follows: TGTGCCAGCAGCCCGAGACTAGAAAACACCGGGGAGCTGTTTTTT. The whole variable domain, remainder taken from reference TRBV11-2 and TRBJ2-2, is EAGVAQSPRYKIIEKRQSVAFWCNPISGHATLYWYQQILGQGPKLLIQFQNNGVVDDSQLPKDRFSAERLKGVDSTLKIQPAKLEDSAVYLCASSPRLENTGELFFGEGSRLTVL.

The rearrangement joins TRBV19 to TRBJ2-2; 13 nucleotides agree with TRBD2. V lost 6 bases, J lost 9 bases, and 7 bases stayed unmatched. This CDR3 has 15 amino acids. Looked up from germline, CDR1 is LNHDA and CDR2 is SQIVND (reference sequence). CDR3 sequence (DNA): TGTGCCAGTAGGGGACTAGCGGGGCTCATGAGGGAGCTGTTTTTT. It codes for CASRGLAGLMRELFF.

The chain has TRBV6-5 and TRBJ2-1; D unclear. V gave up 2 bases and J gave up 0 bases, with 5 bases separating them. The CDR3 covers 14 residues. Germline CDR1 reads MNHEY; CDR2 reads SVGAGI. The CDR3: CASSYMSSYNEQFF. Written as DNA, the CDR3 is TGTGCCAGCAGTTACATGAGCTCCTACAATGAGCAGTTCTTC.

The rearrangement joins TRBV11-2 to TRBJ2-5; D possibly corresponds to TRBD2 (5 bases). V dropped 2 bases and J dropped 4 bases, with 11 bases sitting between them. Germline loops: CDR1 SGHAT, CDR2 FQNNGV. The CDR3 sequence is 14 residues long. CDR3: CASSLSGWGETQYF. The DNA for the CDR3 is TGTGCCAGCAGCTTATCGGGGTGGGGAGAGACCCAGTACTTC.

In DNA, the CDR3 is TGTGCCAGCTCACCTGGACTCCAAGAGACCCAGTACTTC. This gives the protein CASSPGLQETQYF. The rearrangement joins TRBV18 to TRBJ2-5; tentatively, D is TRBD2 (5 bases). Looked up from germline, CDR1 is KGHSH and CDR2 is LQKENI. V was clipped by 3 bases and J by 1 base, with 6 bases between them. The CDR3 has 13 residues.

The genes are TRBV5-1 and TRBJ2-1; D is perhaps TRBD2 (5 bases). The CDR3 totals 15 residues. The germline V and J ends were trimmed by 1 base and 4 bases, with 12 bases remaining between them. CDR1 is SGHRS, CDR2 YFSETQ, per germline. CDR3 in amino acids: CASSLTGNSYNEQFF. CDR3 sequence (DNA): TGCGCCAGCAGCTTGACGGGAAACAGTTACAATGAGCAGTTCTTC.

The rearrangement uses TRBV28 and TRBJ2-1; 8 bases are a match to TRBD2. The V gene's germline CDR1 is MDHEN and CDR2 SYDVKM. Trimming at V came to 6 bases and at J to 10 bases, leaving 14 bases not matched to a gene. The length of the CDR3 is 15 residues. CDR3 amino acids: CASRYDWAGGWEQFF. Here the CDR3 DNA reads TGTGCCAGCAGATACGACTGGGCGGGGGGTTGGGAGCAGTTCTTC.

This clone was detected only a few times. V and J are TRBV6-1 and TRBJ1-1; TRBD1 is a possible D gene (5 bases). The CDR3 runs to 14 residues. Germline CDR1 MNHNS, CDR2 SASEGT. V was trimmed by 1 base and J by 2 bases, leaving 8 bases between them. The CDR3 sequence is CASSEGGINTEAFF. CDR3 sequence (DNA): TGTGCCAGCAGTGAAGGGGGCATTAACACTGAAGCTTTCTTT.

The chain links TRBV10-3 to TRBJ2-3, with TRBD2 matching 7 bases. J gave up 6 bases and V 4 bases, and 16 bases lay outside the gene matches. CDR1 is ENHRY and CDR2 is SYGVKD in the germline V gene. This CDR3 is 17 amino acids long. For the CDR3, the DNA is TGTGCCATCAGTGCGGTCGGGCCTGGGGGGGGATTGGATACGCAGTATTTT. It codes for CAISAVGPGGGLDTQYF.

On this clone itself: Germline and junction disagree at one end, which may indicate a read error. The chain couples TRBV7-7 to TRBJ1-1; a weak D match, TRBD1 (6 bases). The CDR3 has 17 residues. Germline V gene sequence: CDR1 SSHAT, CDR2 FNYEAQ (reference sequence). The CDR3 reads CASSLSLSRDIYTEAFF. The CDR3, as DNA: TGTGCTAGCAGCTTATCTCTGTCCCGGGACATTTACACTGAAGCTTTCTTT.

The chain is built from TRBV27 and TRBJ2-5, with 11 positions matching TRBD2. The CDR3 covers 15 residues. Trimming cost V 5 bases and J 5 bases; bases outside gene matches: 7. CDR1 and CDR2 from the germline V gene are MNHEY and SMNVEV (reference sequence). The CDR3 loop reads CASSPGLADSETQYF. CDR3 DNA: TGTGCCAGCAGTCCGGGACTAGCGGATTCCGAGACCCAGTACTTC.

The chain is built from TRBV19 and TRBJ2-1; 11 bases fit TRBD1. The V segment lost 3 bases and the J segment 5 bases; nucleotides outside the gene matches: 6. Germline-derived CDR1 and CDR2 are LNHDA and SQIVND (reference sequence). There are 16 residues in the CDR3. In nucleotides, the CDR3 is TGTGCCAGTAGTATGAGGACAGGGGGCAAAGACAATGAGCAGTTCTTC. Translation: CASSMRTGGKDNEQFF. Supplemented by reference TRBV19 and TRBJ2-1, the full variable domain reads DGGITQSPKYLFRKEGQNVTLSCEQNLNHDAMYWYRQDPGQGLRLIYYSQIVNDFQKGDIAEGYSVSREKKESFPLTVTSAQKNPTAFYLCASSMRTGGKDNEQFFGPGTRLTVL.

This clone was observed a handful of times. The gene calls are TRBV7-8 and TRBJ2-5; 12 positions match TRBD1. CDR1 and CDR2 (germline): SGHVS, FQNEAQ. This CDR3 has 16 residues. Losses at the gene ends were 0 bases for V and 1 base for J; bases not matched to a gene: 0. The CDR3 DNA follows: TGTGCCAGCAGCTTAGCGGGACAGGGGGCCCAAGAGACCCAGTACTTC. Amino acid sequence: CASSLAGQGAQETQYF.

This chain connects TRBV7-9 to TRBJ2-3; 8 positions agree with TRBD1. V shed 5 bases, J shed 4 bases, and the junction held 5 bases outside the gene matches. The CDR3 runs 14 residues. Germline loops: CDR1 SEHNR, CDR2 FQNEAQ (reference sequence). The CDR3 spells CASSLRTGSDTQYF. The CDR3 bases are TGTGCCAGCAGCCTAAGGACAGGGTCAGATACGCAGTATTTT.

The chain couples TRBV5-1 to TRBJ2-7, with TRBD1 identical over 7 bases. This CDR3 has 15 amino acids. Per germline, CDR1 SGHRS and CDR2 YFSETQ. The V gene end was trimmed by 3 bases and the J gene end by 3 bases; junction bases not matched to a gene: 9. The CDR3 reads CASSSSPTGNYEQYF. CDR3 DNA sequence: TGCGCCAGCAGCTCTTCACCGACAGGGAACTACGAGCAGTACTTC.

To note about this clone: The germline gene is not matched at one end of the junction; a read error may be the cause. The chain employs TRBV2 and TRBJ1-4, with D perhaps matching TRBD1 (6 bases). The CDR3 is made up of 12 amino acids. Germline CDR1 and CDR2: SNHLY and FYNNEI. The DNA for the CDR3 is TGTGCCAGCAGGGATACAACAGGGTTCTCGATTTTT. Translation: CASRDTTGFSIF.

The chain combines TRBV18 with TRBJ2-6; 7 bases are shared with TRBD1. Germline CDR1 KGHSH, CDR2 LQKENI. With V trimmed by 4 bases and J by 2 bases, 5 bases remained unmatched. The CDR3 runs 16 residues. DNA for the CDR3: TGTGCCAGCTCACGCGAGACAGGGCCTGGGGCCAACGTCCTGACTTTC. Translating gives CASSRETGPGANVLTF.